The 27 T cell receptor beta chains reported below all come from one sample, sequenced in a study of CD8+ T cells in alopecia areata. After isolation, RNA underwent reverse transcription to generate cDNA as the sequencing template. TCRdb's table, derived via immunoSEQ multiplex PCR, lists solely in-frame clones and lacks some. The data contain roughly 200,000 clones, approximately 56% of them singletons. Treatment defined: oral pan-JAK inhibitor, 5-10 mg twice daily. The sequencing here drew on CD4+ T cells sorted from blood, taken at week 4, from a patient treated with tofacitinib. These receptors were obtained from a human donor with alopecia areata.

The chain employs TRBV7-2 and TRBJ2-2, with D hard to call. The V end was cut by 5 bases, the J end by 0 bases, with 4 bases between. The CDR3 is 13 residues long. CDR1 SGHTA and CDR2 FQGNSA come from the germline V gene. As DNA, the CDR3 is TGTGCCAGCAGCACCACGAACACCGGGGAGCTGTTTTTT. It is translated as CASSTTNTGELFF.

Note on this clone: At one end, the junction sequence differs from germline, possibly due to a read error. J is TRBJ1-5 and V is TRBV28; 11 positions agree with TRBD1. Germline assignment: CDR1 MDHEN and CDR2 SYDVKM. The CDR3 extends over 15 amino acids. CDR3 sequence reads: CGSSFGTGGNQPQHF. The CDR3 nucleotides are TGTGGCAGCAGTTTTGGGACAGGGGGGAATCAGCCCCAGCATTTT.

This chain uses TRBV5-1 with TRBJ2-1; 8 nucleotides match TRBD2. Germline values: CDR1 SGHRS, CDR2 YFSETQ. V was pared by 4 bases and J by 7 bases, with 10 bases of the junction left unmatched. There are 15 residues in the CDR3. Here the CDR3 DNA reads TGCGCCAGCAGCCTGAGCGGGAGCAGAGGTAATGAGCAGTTCTTC. It translates to CASSLSGSRGNEQFF.

This rearrangement joins TRBV5-5 to TRBJ1-2; TRBD1 might be the D (6 bases). The germline CDR1 and CDR2 sequences are SGHKS and YYEKEE (reference sequence). Deletions cut 5 bases from V and 4 bases from J, with 15 bases between. This CDR3 spans 14 amino acids. The CDR3 DNA reads TGTGCCAGCAGTTACCAGGGGAGATTCTATGGCTACACCTTC. Its protein is CASSYQGRFYGYTF.

The CDR3 DNA follows: TGTGCCAGCAGCCCCCTCCGGGACAGGGGATACTCCTACAATGAGCAGTTCTTC. This codes for CASSPLRDRGYSYNEQFF. The rearrangement links TRBV7-2 to TRBJ2-1; TRBD1 aligns across 10 bases. V shed 5 bases, J shed 0 bases, and the junction held 10 bases outside the gene matches. This CDR3 comprises 18 residues. Germline V gene lookup returns CDR1 SGHTA and CDR2 FQGNSA.

To note about this clone: Other DNA sequences in the same sample also yield this CDR3. The chain joins TRBV20-1 to TRBJ2-1; no definite D call. There are 11 residues in the CDR3. The V and J ends lost 1 base and 3 bases respectively, with 1 base between them. The germline CDR1 and CDR2 sequences are DFQATT and SNEGSKA (reference sequence). For the CDR3, the DNA is TGCAGTGCTAGAGGCTACAATGAGCAGTTCTTC. Protein product: CSARGYNEQFF.

The chain couples TRBV25-1 to TRBJ1-6; D is ambiguous. Trimming left V 6 bases short and J 0 bases short, with 6 bases between. The CDR3 loop spans 14 amino acids. Germline V gene lookup returns CDR1 MGHDK and CDR2 SYGVNS. CDR3 protein: CASSLSSYNSPLHF. DNA for the CDR3: TGTGCCAGCAGCCTGAGCTCCTATAATTCACCCCTCCACTTT. The whole variable domain, remainder taken from reference TRBV25-1 and TRBJ1-6, is EADIYQTPRYLVIGTGKKITLECSQTMGHDKMYWYQQDPGMELHLIHYSYGVNSTEKGDLSSESTVSRIRTEHFPLTLESARPSHTSQYLCASSLSSYNSPLHFGNGTRLTVT.

V gene TRBV30 combines with J gene TRBJ1-1; TRBD1 matches 7 bases. Trimming cost V 0 bases and J 2 bases; bases outside gene matches: 12. CDR1 is GTSNPN, CDR2 SVGIG, per germline (reference sequence). This CDR3 has 17 residues. The CDR3 DNA reads as TGTGCCTGGAGTGTAATCGGGACAGAGTATTCTAACACTGAAGCTTTCTTT. Its translation is CAWSVIGTEYSNTEAFF.

Only a few counts were recorded for this clone. This sequence joins TRBV5-1 and TRBJ1-6; 7 positions match TRBD1. The V segment lost 5 bases and the J segment 12 bases; nucleotides outside the gene matches: 5. Per the germline V gene, CDR1 is SGHRS and CDR2 is YFSETQ. The length of the CDR3 is 12 residues. The CDR3 DNA reads as TGCGCCAGCAGACGGGACAGTCTACCCCTCCACTTT. Its translation: CASRRDSLPLHF.

J is TRBJ2-7 and V is TRBV7-2; D gene uncertain. This CDR3 has 14 amino acids. CDR1 SGHTA and CDR2 FQGNSA come from the germline V gene. V was shortened by 5 bases and J by 7 bases, with 18 bases between the two germline ends. In nucleotides, the CDR3 is TGTGCCAGCAGCCCCCAAGGACGTCGCTGGGAGCAGTACTTC. It codes for CASSPQGRRWEQYF.

V is TRBV30 and J is TRBJ1-2, with 9 nucleotides matching TRBD1. Unmatched junction bases numbered 7, after V lost 0 bases and J lost 5 bases. CDR3 length equals 15 residues. Looked up from germline, CDR1 is GTSNPN and CDR2 is SVGIG (reference sequence). CDR3 coding DNA: TGTGCCTGGAGTGTACCCGGGACAGGGCGATATGGCTACACCTTC. Translation gives CAWSVPGTGRYGYTF. Based on the CDR3 plus reference TRBV30 and TRBJ1-2, the full variable domain is SQTIHQWPATLVQPVGSPLSLECTVEGTSNPNLYWYRQAAGRGLQLLFYSVGIGQISSEVPQNLSASRPQDRQFILSSKKLLLSDSGFYLCAWSVPGTGRYGYTFGSGTRLTVV.

This chain joins TRBV28 and TRBJ1-1, with D possibly TRBD1 on 5 matching bases. CDR1 MDHEN and CDR2 SYDVKM come from the germline V gene. Trimming left V 4 bases short and J 0 bases short, with 12 bases between. There are 15 residues in the CDR3. The CDR3, as DNA: TGTGCCAGCAGTTCCCCGGGGGAAATGAACACTGAAGCTTTCTTT. This encodes CASSSPGEMNTEAFF.

The J gene is TRBJ1-1, the V gene TRBV29-1, with D possibly TRBD1 on 5 matching bases. The V end lost 2 bases, the J end lost 4 bases, and 8 bases lay between the germline ends. CDR1 and CDR2 from the germline V gene are SQVTM and ANQGSEA. The CDR3 is 12 residues long. CDR3 in amino acids: CSVEQGITEAFF. The CDR3, as DNA: TGCAGCGTTGAACAGGGAATCACTGAAGCTTTCTTT.

This clone showed up just a few times. J is TRBJ2-2 and V is TRBV29-1, with D perhaps TRBD2 (7 bases). From germline, CDR1 is SQVTM and CDR2 ANQGSEA. The CDR3 runs 14 residues. With 5 bases removed from V and 2 bases from J, the gap between germline ends came to 12 bases. The CDR3 DNA is TGCAGCGTTCGGAGGGGGGGAAACACCGGGGAGCTGTTTTTT. This sequence encodes CSVRRGGNTGELFF.

This clone was detected many times. The genes are TRBV28 and TRBJ1-5; D is ambiguous. V gave up 4 bases and J gave up 4 bases, with 14 bases separating them. The CDR3 has 15 residues. Germline CDR1 reads MDHEN; CDR2 reads SYDVKM. The CDR3 protein is CASSWPTTSNQPQHF. The DNA of the CDR3 is TGTGCCAGCAGTTGGCCCACCACTTCGAATCAGCCCCAGCATTTT.

The chain has TRBV30 and TRBJ1-3; 8 nucleotides align to TRBD1. V shed 3 bases, J shed 0 bases, and the junction held 4 bases outside the gene matches. The CDR3 is 15 residues long. Germline CDR1 reads GTSNPN; CDR2 reads SVGIG (reference sequence). DNA for the CDR3: TGTGCCTGGAGCGGGGACAGGTTCTCTGGAAACACCATATATTTT. Encoded protein: CAWSGDRFSGNTIYF. The full variable domain, completed using reference TRBV30 and TRBJ1-3, is SQTIHQWPATLVQPVGSPLSLECTVEGTSNPNLYWYRQAAGRGLQLLFYSVGIGQISSEVPQNLSASRPQDRQFILSSKKLLLSDSGFYLCAWSGDRFSGNTIYFGEGSWLTVV.

The chain couples TRBV11-1 to TRBJ1-1, with D possibly TRBD1 on 5 matching bases. Trimming removed 8 bases at V and 0 bases at J, with 10 bases between. Germline V gives CDR1 SGHAT, CDR2 FQDESV (reference sequence). CDR3 length: 13 residues. CDR3 bases: TGTGCCAGCGGCCGACAGATGAACACTGAAGCTTTCTTT. As protein: CASGRQMNTEAFF.

This clone has just a few counts. The chain carries TRBV30 and TRBJ2-7; 9 nucleotides match TRBD1. The CDR3 spans 13 residues. Germline V CDR1 and CDR2: GTSNPN, SVGIG (reference sequence). V dropped 4 bases and J dropped 7; count of bases not matched to a gene: 8. DNA of the CDR3: TGTGCCTGGAATACAGGGGGCGGCGATGAGCAGTACTTC. This codes for CAWNTGGGDEQYF.

This clone has just one count. The rearrangement links TRBV4-1 to TRBJ1-6, with 10 positions matching TRBD1. V lost 4 bases to trimming and J lost 7 bases; unmatched junction nucleotides: 10. Looked up from germline, CDR1 is MGHRA and CDR2 is YSYEKL. This CDR3 spans 17 amino acids. CDR3 sequence reads: CASSLKPGQGKNSPLHF. The CDR3 coding sequence is TGCGCCAGCAGCCTAAAACCGGGACAGGGGAAGAATTCACCCCTCCACTTT.

The sample holds one count of this clone. The V call is TRBV29-1, the J call TRBJ2-1; D possibly corresponds to TRBD1 (6 bases). Per germline, CDR1 SQVTM and CDR2 ANQGSEA. The CDR3 runs 12 residues. The germline V and J ends were trimmed by 4 bases and 8 bases, with 12 bases remaining between them. CDR3 nucleotides: TGCAGCGTTGCCAGGGGCGTGGATGAGCAGTTCTTC. Translation: CSVARGVDEQFF.

This clone has more than one count but fewer than ten. As DNA, the CDR3 is TGTGCCAGCAGTTCAGCGACTAGCGGGGGCCTCAGATTCTACGAGCAGTACTTC. It encodes CASSSATSGGLRFYEQYF. The chain couples TRBV28 to TRBJ2-7, with 12 nucleotides matching TRBD2. The CDR3 has 18 residues. Trimming at V came to 4 bases and at J to 3 bases, leaving 13 bases not matched to a gene. Per the germline V gene, CDR1 is MDHEN and CDR2 is SYDVKM.

The sample holds a few counts of this clone. V gene TRBV5-1 combines with J gene TRBJ2-1, with D hard to call. V shed 2 bases and J shed 7 bases, with 10 bases lying between them. The CDR3 runs to 13 residues. The germline V gene encodes CDR1 SGHRS and CDR2 YFSETQ. The CDR3 DNA follows: TGCGCCAGCAGCTTCAATAAAGGGAATGAGCAGTTCTTC. Residues: CASSFNKGNEQFF.

This clone was counted at least ten times. The V call is TRBV18, the J call TRBJ2-5; TRBD2 is a possible D gene (6 bases). V lost 4 bases and J 1 base, leaving 13 bases between the germline ends. This CDR3 comprises 15 residues. Germline assignment: CDR1 KGHSH and CDR2 LQKENI. The DNA of the CDR3 is TGTGCCAGCTCACTCCAGGGAGGACCCCAAGAGACCCAGTACTTC. It encodes CASSLQGGPQETQYF.

V usage is TRBV9 and J usage is TRBJ1-2; 8 positions match TRBD1. V lost 0 bases and J lost 5; bases outside the gene matches: 6. Germline CDR1 SGDLS, CDR2 YYNGEE. The CDR3 loop spans 15 amino acids. Written as DNA, the CDR3 is TGTGCCAGCAGCGTAGTCGGGACAGGAGAATATGGCTACACCTTC. Translation gives CASSVVGTGEYGYTF.

This clone was seen once. This chain links TRBV25-1 with TRBJ1-6; the D is unclear. V was shortened by 1 base and J by 14 bases, with 6 bases between the two germline ends. The CDR3 consists of 11 residues. From germline, CDR1 is MGHDK and CDR2 SYGVNS. The CDR3 loop reads CASSESGSLHF. In DNA form, the CDR3 reads TGTGCCAGCAGTGAATCGGGGTCCCTCCACTTT.

This clone turned up a few times. The chain couples TRBV18 to TRBJ2-7; D may match TRBD1 or TRBD2 (5 bases each). The CDR3 runs to 13 residues. Trimming shortened V by 6 bases and J by 3 bases, and 12 bases separated the two germline ends. The V gene's germline CDR1 is KGHSH and CDR2 LQKENI. The CDR3 is CASSHGTDYEQYF. In DNA, the CDR3 is TGTGCCAGCTCCCACGGGACGGACTACGAGCAGTACTTC.

V gene TRBV30 combines with J gene TRBJ1-2; D is unresolved. Germline-derived CDR1 and CDR2 are GTSNPN and SVGIG (reference sequence). The V gene lost 0 bases and the J gene lost 5 bases, with 16 bases spanning the gap. The CDR3 has 15 amino acids. The CDR3 coding sequence is TGTGCCTGGAGTGTTAGACTGGCGGGGAAGTATGGCTACACCTTC. Protein product: CAWSVRLAGKYGYTF.